A single sample gave rise to the 13 T cell receptor beta chains below, sequenced in a study of a mutant IDH1 vaccine in newly diagnosed glioma. Sequencing used immunoSEQ multiplex PCR; TCRdb keeps in-frame clones, though not all of them. The table records roughly 41,000 clones, roughly three quarters of them present only once. As to time point: baseline, week 1 (first vaccination visit). Indicated treatment: pre-vaccination baseline after standard-of-care therapy. Source: PBMCs, taken from a glioma patient treated with radiotherapy, temozolomide or both. The receptors derive from a man aged 35-49 years with glioma. Some clones in this sample may be carry-over from other donors' samples.

This chain connects TRBV10-3 to TRBJ2-7; D might be TRBD2 (6 bases). Germline-derived CDR1 and CDR2 are ENHRY and SYGVKD. The CDR3 has 16 residues. The ends were cut back, 6 bases at V and 0 bases at J, with 18 bases in the middle. The CDR3 is CAISPRGSGSSYEQYF. Here the CDR3 DNA reads TGTGCCATCAGCCCTAGGGGTAGCGGTAGCTCCTACGAGCAGTACTTC.

A note on this clone: The identical CDR3 is also encoded by other nucleotide sequences in the sample. This rearrangement joins TRBV5-1 to TRBJ2-3; TRBD2 might be the D (6 bases). CDR1 SGHRS and CDR2 YFSETQ come from the germline V gene. The CDR3 sequence is 15 residues long. V dropped 2 bases and J dropped 1 base, with 11 bases sitting between them. The CDR3 sequence is CASSFTGGRTDTQYF. In nucleotides, the CDR3 is TGCGCCAGCAGCTTCACCGGGGGACGCACAGATACGCAGTATTTT.

Notes on this clone: Other DNA sequences from this sample encode an identical CDR3 as well. This chain joins TRBV7-3 and TRBJ1-1; no clear D gene. The CDR3 spans 14 residues. Trimming stripped 2 bases from V and 4 bases from J, with 11 bases between. The V gene's germline CDR1 is SGHTA and CDR2 FQGTGA. CDR3 bases: TGTGCCAGCAGCTTACGGGGTCCGGGCACTGAAGCTTTCTTT. Translation: CASSLRGPGTEAFF.

This sequence joins TRBV29-1 and TRBJ2-7; 8 bases agree with TRBD2. The CDR3 sequence is 13 residues long. Germline-derived CDR1 and CDR2 are SQVTM and ANQGSEA. Unmatched junction bases numbered 9, after V lost 5 bases and J lost 6 bases. CDR3 in amino acids: CSVSRAGGGEQYF. The DNA of the CDR3 is TGCAGCGTTTCAAGGGCGGGGGGAGGCGAGCAGTACTTC.

The chain employs TRBV6-4 and TRBJ2-3, with 10 bases that match TRBD1. There are 14 residues in the CDR3. J was trimmed by 4 bases and V by 2 bases; bases with no gene match: 0. Germline values: CDR1 MRHNA, CDR2 SNTAGT. The CDR3 DNA reads TGTGCCAGCAGTGACGGACAGGGGGCAGATACGCAGTATTTT. Its translation is CASSDGQGADTQYF.

This chain joins TRBV30 and TRBJ1-5; perhaps TRBD1 as D (6 bases). From germline, CDR1 is GTSNPN and CDR2 SVGIG (reference sequence). Trimming pared 2 bases from V and 8 bases from J, leaving 16 bases between. This CDR3 has 14 residues. The CDR3 region is CAWSRTAGGKPQHF. The CDR3 DNA reads TGTGCCTGGAGTCGGACAGCGGGAGGTAAGCCCCAGCATTTT.

In this sample, this clone turned up a few times. The chain recombines TRBV30 with TRBJ1-2; unclear D gene. There are 12 residues in the CDR3. CDR1 and CDR2 (germline): GTSNPN, SVGIG (reference sequence). Between the trimmed V and J ends, which lost 3 bases and 6 bases, there was a span of 11 bases. CDR3 coding DNA: TGTGCCTGGAGCCCTACGGCGGATGGCTACACCTTC. Protein sequence: CAWSPTADGYTF.

This rearrangement joins TRBV6-4 to TRBJ2-5, with TRBD1 identical over 11 bases. The V gene's germline CDR1 is MRHNA and CDR2 SNTAGT. The CDR3 is 13 amino acids. After removal of 6 bases from V and 5 bases from J, the junction contained 2 bases not matched to a gene. DNA for the CDR3: TGTGCCAGCAGCCGGGACAGGGGGGAGACCCAGTACTTC. Translating gives CASSRDRGETQYF.

This clone was picked up a small number of times. The chain carries TRBV5-8 and TRBJ1-2, with TRBD1 identical over 8 bases. Germline V CDR1 and CDR2: SGHTS, YDEGEE. The CDR3 has 14 residues. V lost 9 bases, J lost 7 bases, and 14 bases stayed unmatched. CDR3 protein: CATGSQDRVGGYTF. In DNA form, the CDR3 reads TGTGCCACCGGAAGTCAGGACAGGGTGGGTGGCTACACCTTC.

CDR3 nucleotide sequence: TGTGCCAGCAGTGAATTGGGGGCTCTCACAGATACGCAGTATTTT. Translating it yields CASSELGALTDTQYF. This sequence joins TRBV2 and TRBJ2-3; D is possibly TRBD1 (6 bases). The V and J ends lost 2 bases and 2 bases respectively, with 11 bases between them. Germline V gene data show CDR1 as SNHLY and CDR2 as FYNNEI. This CDR3 is 15 amino acids long.

This rearrangement joins TRBV18 to TRBJ2-1; TRBD2 might be the D (5 bases). CDR1 is KGHSH and CDR2 is LQKENI in the germline V gene. CDR3 length: 15 residues. Trimming removed 6 bases from V and 2 bases from J, with 14 bases in between. CDR3 sequence: CASSQDWETYNEQFF. The CDR3 bases are TGTGCCAGCTCTCAGGACTGGGAGACCTACAATGAGCAGTTCTTC.

The chain links TRBV4-2 to TRBJ2-1; 12 bases match TRBD2. Trimming removed 4 bases from V and 13 bases from J; junction bases left unmatched: 11. Germline V gene lookup returns CDR1 LGHNA and CDR2 YNFKEQ. The CDR3 loop spans 15 amino acids. This CDR3 is CASSLLASGGDLQFF. Here the CDR3 DNA reads TGTGCCAGCAGCCTCCTGGCTAGCGGGGGGGACCTACAGTTCTTC.

The genes are TRBV18 and TRBJ1-1, with unresolved D. In germline, CDR1 is KGHSH, CDR2 LQKENI. The CDR3 is 13 residues long. V shed 5 bases and J shed 1 base, with 8 bases lying between them. CDR3 nucleotide sequence: TGTGCCAGCTCAGACGCTCGGAACACTGAAGCTTTCTTT. Encoded protein: CASSDARNTEAFF.